This T cell receptor beta chain is drawn from a study of blood T cell repertoires in COVID-19. This CDR3 contains 14 residues. Trimming shortened V by 8 bases and J by 5 bases, and 15 bases separated the two germline ends. The germline gives CDR1 ENHRY, CDR2 SYGVKD. Clones were read by immunoSEQ multiplex PCR, and TCRdb kept only the in-frame ones, dropping some. Here the sample spans 270,000 or so clones, roughly 84% being singletons. The sequence was obtained from a man aged 50 to 59 who had recovered from COVID-19. The J gene is TRBJ2-2, the V gene TRBV10-3, with a possible D match to TRBD1 (6 bases). The sequenced material came from PBMCs or T cells enriched from blood (not recorded which). The CDR3 loop reads CAIGKQGGTGELFF. The CDR3 DNA follows: TGTGCCATCGGCAAACAGGGCGGAACCGGGGAGCTGTTTTTT.